The present T cell receptor beta chain was sequenced within a study of CD8 T cells in Susac syndrome. The germline V gene encodes CDR1 MGHDK and CDR2 SYGVNS. V lost 10 bases and J lost 5; bases outside the gene matches: 14. CDR3 length equals 15 residues. Sequencing of TCR beta was performed on blood CD8+ and CD4+ T cells. The multiple sclerosis control group was made up of treatment-naive patients with stable or active relapsing-remitting disease. Negative isolation was used for CD8+ and CD4+ T cells, and FACS enrichment was applied to TEMRA cells. The RNA input was about 0.5 to 1 ug, and it was reverse transcribed with random hexamers. Amplification of TCR beta CDR3 by immunoSEQ multiplex PCR spanned 54 Vbeta and 13 Jbeta. Each CDR3 protein is one row after TCRdb ran MiXCR on the immunoSEQ multiplex PCR reads. The repertoire consists of a few hundred thousand distinct CDR3 sequences, with 92% occurring once and the leading ten covering around 0.07%.

This chain links TRBV25-1 with TRBJ2-1; 7 bases map to TRBD1. Sequences were obtained from CD4+ T cells from PBMCs. The sequence was obtained from a human donor with multiple sclerosis. DNA of the CDR3: TGTGCCACCAGCATCTCCACAGGGGACAACAATGAGCAGTTCTTC. Translation: CATSISTGDNNEQFF.